A single sample is the source of the 29 T cell receptor beta chains below, sequenced in a study of T-cell reconstitution after alpha-beta-depleted transplantation in children. Preparing the TCRbeta library involved the use of unique molecular identifiers. TCRdb ran MiXCR on the PCR reads and lists one entry per CDR3 protein. The sample contains hundreds of thousands of distinct CDR3 sequences, about an eighth of which appear only once. Sequencing used PBMCs, obtained before TCRalphabeta/CD19-depleted stem cell transplant. The source of these receptors is a girl aged 2 to 9 with congenital amegakaryocytic thrombocytopenia, due to receive a stem cell transplant.

This clonotype was detected ten times or more. The chain employs TRBV4-1 and TRBJ2-2, with no clear D. Germline V gene lookup returns CDR1 MGHRA and CDR2 YSYEKL. The ends were cut back, 0 bases at V and 2 bases at J, with 13 bases in the middle. CDR3 length equals 17 residues. The CDR3 loop is CASSQEIWQINTGELFF. The CDR3 coding sequence is TGCGCCAGCAGCCAAGAAATATGGCAGATCAACACCGGGGAGCTGTTTTTT.

This clonotype has a count of ten or more. This chain links TRBV19 with TRBJ2-7, with D perhaps TRBD2 (6 bases). From germline, CDR1 is LNHDA and CDR2 SQIVND (reference sequence). This CDR3 has 14 residues. Trimming stripped 1 base from V and 3 bases from J, with 10 bases between. For the CDR3, the DNA is TGTGCCAGTAGTATAGTCGGGGGAAGCTACGAGCAGTACTTC. Translating gives CASSIVGGSYEQYF.

This chain joins TRBV27 and TRBJ2-6; D might be TRBD2 (6 bases). CDR3 length: 16 residues. Per the germline V gene, CDR1 is MNHEY and CDR2 is SMNVEV (reference sequence). Trimming removed 3 bases from V and 3 bases from J, with 12 bases in between. CDR3 in amino acids: CASSLEGHLGANVLTF. The CDR3 DNA is TGTGCCAGCAGTTTGGAGGGTCACCTTGGGGCCAACGTCCTGACTTTC.

There are many counts of this clonotype. This chain uses TRBV20-1 with TRBJ2-7; TRBD2 matches at 7 bases. V lost 0 bases to trimming and J lost 3 bases; unmatched junction nucleotides: 2. The CDR3 is 13 amino acids. CDR1 is DFQATT and CDR2 is SNEGSKA in the germline V gene (reference sequence). CDR3 region: CSARETSDYEQYF. CDR3 sequence (DNA): TGCAGTGCTAGAGAAACTAGCGACTACGAGCAGTACTTC.

The chain combines TRBV7-9 with TRBJ2-1; D is possibly TRBD2 (5 bases). Trimming shortened V by 1 base and J by 15 bases, and 13 bases separated the two germline ends. CDR3 size: 12 residues. In germline, CDR1 is SEHNR, CDR2 FQNEAQ (reference sequence). The CDR3 loop is CASSLVIAWLFF. The CDR3, as DNA: TGTGCCAGCAGCTTAGTTATAGCGTGGTTGTTCTTC.

There are a few counts of this clonotype. The rearrangement uses TRBV5-1 and TRBJ1-1; D remains ambiguous. V was trimmed by 4 bases and J by 0 bases, leaving 16 bases between them. This CDR3 region has 16 residues. CDR1 and CDR2 from the germline V gene are SGHRS and YFSETQ. The CDR3: CASSPTNPTMNTEAFF. The CDR3 nucleotides read TGCGCCAGCAGCCCGACCAACCCCACCATGAACACTGAAGCTTTCTTT.

This clonotype appeared a few times. The genes are TRBV15 and TRBJ2-1; D gene unclear. V was trimmed by 5 bases and J by 2 bases, leaving 10 bases between them. The CDR3 has 14 amino acids. Germline lookup yields CDR1 LNHNV and CDR2 YYDKDF (reference sequence). The CDR3 nucleotides are TGTGCCACCAGCTTGAGGACCACCTACAATGAGCAGTTCTTC. This sequence encodes CATSLRTTYNEQFF.

This chain uses TRBV5-1 with TRBJ2-3; tentative D call: TRBD2 (5 bases). Trimming shortened V by 2 bases and J by 2 bases, and 9 bases separated the two germline ends. Germline CDR1 reads SGHRS; CDR2 reads YFSETQ. There are 14 residues in the CDR3. CDR3 residues: CASSFLSDTDTQYF. The DNA for the CDR3 is TGCGCCAGCAGCTTCCTTAGCGACACAGATACGCAGTATTTT.

Only a few counts were recorded for this clonotype. The CDR3 reads CSANPQGPDSPLHF. In DNA, the CDR3 is TGCAGTGCTAACCCACAGGGTCCGGATTCACCCCTCCACTTT. This chain links TRBV20-1 with TRBJ1-6, with D possibly TRBD1 on 6 matching bases. The CDR3 has 14 residues. Germline V gene data show CDR1 as DFQATT and CDR2 as SNEGSKA (reference sequence). Trimming removed 4 bases at V and 8 bases at J, with 15 bases between.

Many counts were recorded for this clonotype. The gene calls are TRBV20-1 and TRBJ2-2, with D perhaps matching TRBD1 (6 bases). Germline loops: CDR1 DFQATT, CDR2 SNEGSKA (reference sequence). V shed 0 bases and J shed 2 bases, with 13 bases lying between them. This CDR3 contains 16 residues. CDR3 in DNA: TGCAGTGCTAGAGACGCAGGGGCCGCTAACACCGGGGAGCTGTTTTTT. Its protein product is CSARDAGAANTGELFF.

This clonotype was observed many times. The chain carries TRBV20-1 and TRBJ2-7, with D tentatively TRBD2 (5 bases). Germline V CDR1 and CDR2: DFQATT, SNEGSKA (reference sequence). Trimming took 3 bases from V and 1 from J, leaving 13 bases between them. This CDR3 is 14 amino acids long. The DNA for the CDR3 is TGCAGTGCTAGGGGCGGGCAGTCGTCCTACGAGCAGTACTTC. As protein: CSARGGQSSYEQYF.

This clonotype was seen many times. V is TRBV5-1 and J is TRBJ1-1; D might be TRBD1 (6 bases). CDR1 and CDR2 (germline): SGHRS, YFSETQ. CDR3 length equals 15 residues. Trimming cost V 0 bases and J 4 bases, with 13 bases left between them. In DNA form, the CDR3 reads TGCGCCAGCAGCTTGGCCGGCAGGGGTGGCACTGAAGCTTTCTTT. Translated, it gives CASSLAGRGGTEAFF.

At least ten counts were recorded for this clonotype. V usage is TRBV29-1 and J usage is TRBJ1-1, with unresolved D. The CDR3 covers 12 residues. Germline lookup yields CDR1 SQVTM and CDR2 ANQGSEA. Trimming removed 4 bases at V and 4 bases at J, with 10 bases between. CDR3 DNA: TGCAGCGTTGGATTCCGAGGCACTGAAGCTTTCTTT. This codes for CSVGFRGTEAFF.

This clonotype was recorded many times. Written as DNA, the CDR3 is TGTGCCAGCAGTTACTTAGGGGCGCAGGGGGAGAACACTGAAGCTTTCTTT. It translates to CASSYLGAQGENTEAFF. The chain links TRBV6-5 to TRBJ1-1, with 7 bases aligning to TRBD1. The J segment lost 1 base and the V segment lost 1 base, leaving 9 bases of the junction unmatched. This CDR3 contains 17 residues. Germline CDR1 reads MNHEY; CDR2 reads SVGAGI.

This clonotype was found a few times. The chain is built from TRBV20-1 and TRBJ1-1; D unresolved. The CDR3 totals 8 residues. The germline gives CDR1 DFQATT, CDR2 SNEGSKA (reference sequence). The V and J ends lost 6 bases and 6 bases respectively, with 2 bases between them. CDR3: CSAPEAFF. The CDR3 DNA is TGCAGTGCGCCTGAAGCTTTCTTT.

This clonotype showed up many times. The chain joins TRBV7-2 to TRBJ2-3, with TRBD2 matching over 7 bases. The J segment lost 3 bases and the V segment lost 2 bases, leaving 5 bases of the junction unmatched. This CDR3 comprises 15 residues. Germline V gene lookup returns CDR1 SGHTA and CDR2 FQGNSA. The CDR3 region has the DNA TGTGCCAGCAGCTTATCTGGCGGGAGAACAGATACGCAGTATTTT. It codes for CASSLSGGRTDTQYF.

This sequence joins TRBV20-1 and TRBJ2-5; no firm D call. The germline V and J ends were trimmed by 2 bases and 0 bases, with 10 bases remaining between them. Germline CDR1 and CDR2: DFQATT and SNEGSKA (reference sequence). CDR3 length: 14 residues. The CDR3: CSARRLDHQETQYF. The CDR3 DNA reads as TGCAGTGCTAGACGGTTGGACCACCAAGAGACCCAGTACTTC.

This clonotype appeared many times. CDR3 DNA sequence: TGCAGTGTTAGCCGAGGGACAGATACCTACGAGCAGTACTTC. Its translation: CSVSRGTDTYEQYF. The V and J genes are TRBV20-1 and TRBJ2-7; 7 nucleotides match TRBD1. CDR1 and CDR2 (germline): DFQATT, SNEGSKA (reference sequence). V lost 7 bases to trimming and J lost 2 bases; unmatched junction nucleotides: 11. The CDR3 consists of 14 residues.

The table lists this clonotype with a few counts. V usage is TRBV29-1 and J usage is TRBJ2-7, with D tentatively TRBD1 (5 bases). The V gene's germline CDR1 is SQVTM and CDR2 ANQGSEA. V dropped 5 bases and J dropped 7 bases, with 24 bases sitting between them. The CDR3 extends over 15 amino acids. The CDR3 sequence is CSVTKSPDNQGEQYF. CDR3 DNA: TGCAGCGTTACGAAATCCCCGGACAACCAGGGAGAGCAGTACTTC.

This clonotype was recorded at least ten times. The chain is built from TRBV12-3 or TRBV12-4 and TRBJ2-3, with 7 positions matching TRBD2. This CDR3 spans 17 amino acids. Unmatched junction bases numbered 17, after V lost 6 bases and J lost 5 bases. CDR3 DNA: TGTGCCAGCAGCCTACCAAATAGCGGGCCCAAGGGAGATACGCAGTATTTT. Protein: CASSLPNSGPKGDTQYF.

This rearrangement joins TRBV20-1 to TRBJ2-7; D unclear. The V end lost 3 bases, the J end lost 0 bases, and 9 bases lay between the germline ends. The CDR3 spans 13 residues. The germline gives CDR1 DFQATT, CDR2 SNEGSKA (reference sequence). Here the CDR3 DNA reads TGCAGTGCTAGCACGACATCCTCCTACGAGCAGTACTTC. Amino acids: CSASTTSSYEQYF.

The chain couples TRBV27 to TRBJ1-1; D is unresolved. Germline V CDR1 and CDR2: MNHEY, SMNVEV (reference sequence). There are 15 residues in the CDR3. Trimming shortened V by 3 bases and J by 1 base, and 12 bases separated the two germline ends. The CDR3 nucleotides are TGTGCCAGCAGTTTTTATTTGACACCGAACACTGAAGCTTTCTTT. Its translation: CASSFYLTPNTEAFF.

About this clonotype: Given a much more abundant clone one base away, this may be a read error. The rearrangement links TRBV27 to TRBJ2-7; TRBD1 might be the D (6 bases). The length of the CDR3 is 15 residues. Trimming took off 0 bases at V and 5 bases at J, with 14 bases between the two ends. Germline V gene sequence: CDR1 MNHEY, CDR2 SMNVEV (reference sequence). CDR3 DNA: TGTGCCAGCAGTTTATCTGCAGGACAGATCCACGAGCAGTACTTC. It encodes CASSLSAGQIHEQYF.

This clonotype turned up a few times. CDR3 loop: CSASSPQNYGYTF. CDR3 DNA sequence: TGCAGTGCTAGTTCGCCACAGAACTATGGCTACACCTTC. V gene TRBV20-1 combines with J gene TRBJ1-2; no definite D call. V dropped 3 bases and J dropped 2 bases, with 10 bases sitting between them. There are 13 residues in the CDR3. Germline loops: CDR1 DFQATT, CDR2 SNEGSKA (reference sequence).

There are a few counts of this clonotype. V and J are TRBV11-3 and TRBJ2-1; no firm D call. This CDR3 is built from 13 residues. Germline loops: CDR1 SGHNT, CDR2 YENEEA. Trimming shortened V by 5 bases and J by 4 bases, and 9 bases separated the two germline ends. The CDR3 region has the DNA TGTGCCAGCAGCGCGTCTATGTACAATGAGCAGTTCTTC. Its translation: CASSASMYNEQFF.

This clonotype was observed at least ten times. The J gene is TRBJ1-1, the V gene TRBV24-1; D gene ambiguous. The CDR3 consists of 16 residues. Germline V gene lookup returns CDR1 KGHDR and CDR2 SFDVKD. The V end was cut by 0 bases, the J end by 3 bases, with 13 bases between. Here the CDR3 reads CATSDLPPPGDTEAFF. Here the CDR3 DNA reads TGTGCCACCAGTGATTTGCCCCCACCGGGCGACACTGAAGCTTTCTTT.

The gene calls are TRBV7-9 and TRBJ2-2, with 11 bases lining up with TRBD2. This CDR3 is built from 16 residues. The junction had 7 bases not matched to a gene; V was cut back by 10 bases and J by 0 bases. The germline V gene has CDR1 SEHNR and CDR2 FQNEAQ (reference sequence). The CDR3 region has the DNA TGTGCCAACCAGGGGACTAGCGGAACGAACACCGGGGAGCTGTTTTTT. Its translation: CANQGTSGTNTGELFF.

This clonotype was recorded only once. A much larger clone lies one base from this, so it may be a read error. The chain joins TRBV7-9 to TRBJ2-7; D remains unclear. There are 12 residues in the CDR3. CDR1 and CDR2 from the germline V gene are SEHNR and FQNEAQ (reference sequence). In nucleotides, the CDR3 is TGTGCCACCAGCTTACCTCTCTACGAGCAGTACTTC. The encoded protein is CATSLPLYEQYF.

V is TRBV7-9 and J is TRBJ2-1; D gene ambiguous. This CDR3 comprises 16 residues. Germline V gene lookup returns CDR1 SEHNR and CDR2 FQNEAQ (reference sequence). Trimming shortened V by 3 bases and J by 0 bases, and 12 bases separated the two germline ends. Here the CDR3 reads CASSLSDTLSYNEQFF. CDR3 nucleotides: TGTGCCAGCAGCTTGTCCGACACCCTCTCCTACAATGAGCAGTTCTTC.